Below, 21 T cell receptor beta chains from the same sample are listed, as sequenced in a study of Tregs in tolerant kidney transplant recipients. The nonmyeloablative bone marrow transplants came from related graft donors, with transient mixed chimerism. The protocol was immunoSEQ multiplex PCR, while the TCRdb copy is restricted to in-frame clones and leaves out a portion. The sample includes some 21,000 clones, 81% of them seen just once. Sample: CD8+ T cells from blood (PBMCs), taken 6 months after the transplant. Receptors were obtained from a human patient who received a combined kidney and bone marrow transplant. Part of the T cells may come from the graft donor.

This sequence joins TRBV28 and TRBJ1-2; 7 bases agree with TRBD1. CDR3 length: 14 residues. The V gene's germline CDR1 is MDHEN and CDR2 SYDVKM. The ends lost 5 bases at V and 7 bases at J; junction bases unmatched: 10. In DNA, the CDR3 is TGTGCCAGCAGTGCCGACAGGGTACCACCTGGCTACACCTTC. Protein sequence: CASSADRVPPGYTF.

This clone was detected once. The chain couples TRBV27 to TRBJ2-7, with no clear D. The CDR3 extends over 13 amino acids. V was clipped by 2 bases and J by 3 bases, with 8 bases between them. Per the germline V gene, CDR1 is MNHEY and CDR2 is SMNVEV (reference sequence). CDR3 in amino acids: CASSLTPSYEQYF. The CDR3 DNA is TGTGCCAGCAGTTTAACCCCTAGCTACGAGCAGTACTTC.

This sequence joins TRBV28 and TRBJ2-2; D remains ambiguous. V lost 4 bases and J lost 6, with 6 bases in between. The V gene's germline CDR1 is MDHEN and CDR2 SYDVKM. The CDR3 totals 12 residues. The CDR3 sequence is CASSSVAGELFF. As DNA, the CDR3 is TGTGCCAGCAGTTCGGTGGCCGGGGAGCTGTTTTTT.

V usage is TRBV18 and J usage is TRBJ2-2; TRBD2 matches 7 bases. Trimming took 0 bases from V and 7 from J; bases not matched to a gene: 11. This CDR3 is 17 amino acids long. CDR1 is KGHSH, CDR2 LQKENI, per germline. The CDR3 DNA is TGTGCCAGCTCACCACCTTCGTGGCGGGAGTCTGGCGGGGAGCTGTTTTTT. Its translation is CASSPPSWRESGGELFF.

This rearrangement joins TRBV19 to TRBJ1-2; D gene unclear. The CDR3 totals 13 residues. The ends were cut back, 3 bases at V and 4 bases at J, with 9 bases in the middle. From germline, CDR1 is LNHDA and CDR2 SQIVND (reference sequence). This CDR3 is CASSIAYTYGYTF. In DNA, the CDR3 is TGTGCCAGTAGTATCGCTTACACCTATGGCTACACCTTC.

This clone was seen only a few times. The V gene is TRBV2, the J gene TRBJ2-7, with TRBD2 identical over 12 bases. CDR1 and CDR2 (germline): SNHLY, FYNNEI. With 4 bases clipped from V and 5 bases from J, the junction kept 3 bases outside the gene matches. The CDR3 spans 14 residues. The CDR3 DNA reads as TGTGCCAGCAGTGGGACTAGCGGGGACCACGAGCAGTACTTC. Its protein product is CASSGTSGDHEQYF.

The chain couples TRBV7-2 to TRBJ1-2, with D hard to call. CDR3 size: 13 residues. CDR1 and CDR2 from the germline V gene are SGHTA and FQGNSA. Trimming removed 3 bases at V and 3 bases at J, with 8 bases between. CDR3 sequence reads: CASSFSSDYGYTF. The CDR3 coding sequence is TGTGCCAGCAGCTTTAGCTCGGACTATGGCTACACCTTC. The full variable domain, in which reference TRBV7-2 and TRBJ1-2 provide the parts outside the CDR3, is GAGVSQSPSNKVTEKGKDVELRCDPISGHTALYWYRQSLGQGLEFLIYFQGNSAPDKSGLPSDRFSAERTGGSVSTLTIQRTQQEDSAVYLCASSFSSDYGYTFGSGTRLTVV.

CDR3 sequence: CASSFGTGARDEKLFF. DNA of the CDR3: TGTGCCAGCAGCTTTGGGACAGGGGCCCGAGATGAAAAACTGTTTTTT. V usage is TRBV5-6 and J usage is TRBJ1-4; 10 bases map to TRBD1. J was trimmed by 6 bases and V by 2 bases; bases with no gene match: 7. Germline CDR1 and CDR2: SGHDT and YYEEEE. The CDR3 contains 16 residues.

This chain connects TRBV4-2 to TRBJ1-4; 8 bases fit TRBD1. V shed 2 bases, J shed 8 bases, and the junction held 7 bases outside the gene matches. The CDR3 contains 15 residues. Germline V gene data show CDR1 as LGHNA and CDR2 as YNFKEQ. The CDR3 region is CASSQPGGLKEKLFF. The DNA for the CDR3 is TGTGCCAGCAGCCAACCAGGGGGCCTGAAGGAAAAACTGTTTTTT.

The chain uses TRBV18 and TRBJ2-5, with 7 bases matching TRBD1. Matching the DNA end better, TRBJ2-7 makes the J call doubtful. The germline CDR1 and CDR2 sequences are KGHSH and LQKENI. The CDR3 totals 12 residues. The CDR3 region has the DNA TGTGCCAGCTCCCTCGACAGGGTCGAGCAGTACTTC. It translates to CASSLDRVEQYF.

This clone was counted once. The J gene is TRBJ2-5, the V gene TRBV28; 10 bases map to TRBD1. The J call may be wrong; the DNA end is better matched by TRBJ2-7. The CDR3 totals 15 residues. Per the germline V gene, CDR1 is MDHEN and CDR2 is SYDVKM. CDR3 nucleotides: TGTGCCAGCAACTGGAGGGGGACAGGGGTCTACGAGCAGTACTTC. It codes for CASNWRGTGVYEQYF.

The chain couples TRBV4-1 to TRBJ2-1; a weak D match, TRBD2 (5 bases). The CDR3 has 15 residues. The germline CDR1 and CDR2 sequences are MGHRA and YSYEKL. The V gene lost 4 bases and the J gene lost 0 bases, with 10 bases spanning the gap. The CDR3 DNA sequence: TGCGCCAGCAGCCGAACAGAGGGCTCCTACAATGAGCAGTTCTTC. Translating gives CASSRTEGSYNEQFF.

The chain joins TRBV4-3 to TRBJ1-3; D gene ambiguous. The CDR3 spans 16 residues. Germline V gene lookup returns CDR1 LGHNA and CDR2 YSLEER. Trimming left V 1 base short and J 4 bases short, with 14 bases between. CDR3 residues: CASSQGWEVPGNTIYF. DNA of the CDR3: TGCGCCAGCAGCCAAGGGTGGGAGGTTCCGGGAAACACCATATATTTT.

The DNA of the CDR3 is TGTGCCAGTACCCAGGGTAATGAAAAACTGTTTTTT. This codes for CASTQGNEKLFF. This sequence joins TRBV19 and TRBJ1-4, with a weak D call TRBD1 (5 bases). Germline loops: CDR1 LNHDA, CDR2 SQIVND (reference sequence). V lost 7 bases, J lost 4 bases, and 7 bases lay in between. The CDR3 is 12 amino acids.

CDR3 sequence reads: CASSIVAESSYEQYF. CDR3 in DNA: TGTGCCAGTAGTATAGTGGCGGAGTCGTCCTACGAGCAGTACTTC. The genes are TRBV19 and TRBJ2-7; D gene unclear. CDR1 is LNHDA and CDR2 is SQIVND in the germline V gene (reference sequence). This CDR3 region has 15 residues. V was shortened by 1 base and J by 1 base, with 11 bases between the two germline ends.

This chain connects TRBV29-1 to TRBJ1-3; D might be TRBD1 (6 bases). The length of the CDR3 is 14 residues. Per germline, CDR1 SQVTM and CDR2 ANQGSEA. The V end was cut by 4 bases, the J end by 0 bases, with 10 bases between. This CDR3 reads CSVAWGPSGNTIYF. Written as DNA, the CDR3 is TGCAGCGTTGCCTGGGGGCCCTCTGGAAACACCATATATTTT.

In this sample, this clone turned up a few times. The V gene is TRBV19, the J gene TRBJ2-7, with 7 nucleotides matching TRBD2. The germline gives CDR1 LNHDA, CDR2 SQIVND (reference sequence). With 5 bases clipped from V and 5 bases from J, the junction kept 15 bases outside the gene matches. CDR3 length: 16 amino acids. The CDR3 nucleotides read TGTGCCAGTAGTTTCGGGACGGGACTCCGGGGGGACGAGCAGTACTTC. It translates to CASSFGTGLRGDEQYF.

The CDR3 is CASSQSRTDEQYF. The CDR3 bases are TGTGCCAGCAGCCAATCCCGAACAGACGAGCAGTACTTC. V usage is TRBV16 and J usage is TRBJ2-7; D unresolved. The CDR3 loop spans 13 amino acids. Trimming stripped 0 bases from V and 5 bases from J, with 8 bases between. The germline gives CDR1 KGHSY, CDR2 FQNENV.

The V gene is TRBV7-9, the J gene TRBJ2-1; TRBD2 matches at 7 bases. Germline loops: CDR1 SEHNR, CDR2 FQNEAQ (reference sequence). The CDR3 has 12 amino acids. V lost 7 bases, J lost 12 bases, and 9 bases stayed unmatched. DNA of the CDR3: TGTGCCAGCACAGGACGGGAGGTGGGGCAGTTCTTC. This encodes CASTGREVGQFF.

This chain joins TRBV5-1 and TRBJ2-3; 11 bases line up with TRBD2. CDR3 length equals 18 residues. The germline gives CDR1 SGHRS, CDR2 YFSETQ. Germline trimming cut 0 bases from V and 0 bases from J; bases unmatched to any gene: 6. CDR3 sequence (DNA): TGCGCCAGCAGCTTGGCGCTAGCGGGAGGTTATAGCACAGATACGCAGTATTTT. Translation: CASSLALAGGYSTDTQYF.

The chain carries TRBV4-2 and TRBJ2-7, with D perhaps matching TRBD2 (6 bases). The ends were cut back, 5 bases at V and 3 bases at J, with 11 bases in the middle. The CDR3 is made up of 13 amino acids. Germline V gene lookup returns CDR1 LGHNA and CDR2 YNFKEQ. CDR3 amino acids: CASSSSEYYEQYF. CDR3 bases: TGTGCCAGCAGCTCTAGCGAGTACTACGAGCAGTACTTC.